The next 30 T cell receptor beta chains were all read from a single sample in a study of blood T cell repertoires in COVID-19 (dated by TCRdb to about 2020). Libraries were made using the immunoSEQ multiplex PCR assay. Not all clones reach the TCRdb copy of this immuneACCESS table, which keeps in-frame sequences only. Checked studies attribute under half of the gap to unresolved V genes and leave the rest unexplained. A total of tens of thousands of clones appear in this sample, roughly 80% of them only once. The top ten constitute about 14% of the sample. The specimen was peripheral blood. Every receptor here comes from a man aged 45-65 years with active or convalescent COVID-19.

This clone was seen more than once but under ten times. The chain is built from TRBV27 and TRBJ2-3, with TRBD1 matching 10 bases. The CDR3 is 19 residues long. The V segment lost 3 bases and the J segment 2 bases; nucleotides outside the gene matches: 14. The germline V gene has CDR1 MNHEY and CDR2 SMNVEV (reference sequence). CDR3 DNA sequence: TGTGCCAGCAGTTTTAAAACCAGGACAGGGGGGAACTTCACAGATACGCAGTATTTT. Translating gives CASSFKTRTGGNFTDTQYF.

This chain connects TRBV19 to TRBJ2-5; possibly TRBD1 for D (5 bases). The germline V gene has CDR1 LNHDA and CDR2 SQIVND (reference sequence). CDR3 length: 13 amino acids. V lost 5 bases and J 5 bases, leaving 12 bases between the germline ends. The CDR3 sequence: CASSPRGRETQYF. The CDR3 DNA follows: TGTGCCAGTAGTCCAAGGGGTCGGGAGACCCAGTACTTC.

This rearrangement joins TRBV19 to TRBJ2-3; a possible D gene is TRBD1 (6 bases). Trimming shortened V by 8 bases and J by 3 bases, and 15 bases separated the two germline ends. From germline, CDR1 is LNHDA and CDR2 SQIVND (reference sequence). This CDR3 spans 14 amino acids. The chain's CDR3 is CASVGHHGTDTQYF. The DNA of the CDR3 is TGTGCCAGTGTGGGACACCATGGGACAGATACGCAGTATTTT. Full variable domain (rest looked up from reference TRBV19 and TRBJ2-3): DGGITQSPKYLFRKEGQNVTLSCEQNLNHDAMYWYRQDPGQGLRLIYYSQIVNDFQKGDIAEGYSVSREKKESFPLTVTSAQKNPTAFYLCASVGHHGTDTQYFGPGTRLTVL.

The chain recombines TRBV10-3 with TRBJ2-7; 10 nucleotides match TRBD2. The CDR3 is 15 amino acids. The germline V gene encodes CDR1 ENHRY and CDR2 SYGVKD. V lost 0 bases, J lost 2 bases, and 1 base stayed unmatched. CDR3: CAISESSGGTYEQYF. The DNA for the CDR3 is TGTGCCATCAGTGAGTCTAGCGGGGGGACCTACGAGCAGTACTTC.

This chain links TRBV19 with TRBJ1-2, with 7 bases that match TRBD1. Germline V CDR1 and CDR2: LNHDA, SQIVND (reference sequence). The CDR3 spans 17 residues. Germline trimming cut 0 bases from V and 2 bases from J; bases unmatched to any gene: 9. CDR3 sequence reads: CASSIDLRTGSNYGYTF. Here the CDR3 DNA reads TGTGCCAGTAGTATAGATCTTAGGACAGGATCAAACTATGGCTACACCTTC.

The chain uses TRBV6-5 and TRBJ2-3; the D gene is possibly TRBD1 (6 bases). CDR1 is MNHEY and CDR2 is SVGAGI in the germline V gene. V dropped 10 bases and J dropped 15 bases, with 20 bases sitting between them. This CDR3 has 11 residues. This chain's CDR3 is CATSSGTREYF. As DNA, the CDR3 is TGTGCCACCTCTTCCGGGACAAGGGAATATTTT.

This clone was seen a few times. The chain joins TRBV5-5 to TRBJ2-5, with D tentatively TRBD2 (5 bases). The germline V gene encodes CDR1 SGHKS and CDR2 YYEKEE (reference sequence). V lost 6 bases and J 3 bases, leaving 18 bases between the germline ends. This CDR3 is 15 amino acids long. In nucleotides, the CDR3 is TGTGCCAGCACCCGGCTAGCCAAAAATAAAGAGACCCAGTACTTC. Amino acids: CASTRLAKNKETQYF.

V usage is TRBV4-2 and J usage is TRBJ2-1; 11 bases align to TRBD2. This CDR3 has 15 amino acids. The germline CDR1 and CDR2 sequences are LGHNA and YNFKEQ. J gave up 2 bases and V 7 bases, and 4 bases lay outside the gene matches. CDR3 sequence: CASTISGGAYNEQFF. The CDR3 region has the DNA TGTGCCAGCACCATTAGCGGGGGGGCCTACAATGAGCAGTTCTTC.

The gene calls are TRBV7-6 and TRBJ1-3; 8 nucleotides agree with TRBD1. This CDR3 spans 16 amino acids. V dropped 3 bases and J dropped 2; count of bases not matched to a gene: 6. Germline values: CDR1 SGHVS, CDR2 FNYEAQ. CDR3 in amino acids: CASSFRSGGPGNTIYF. CDR3 DNA: TGTGCCAGCAGCTTCCGTTCAGGGGGCCCTGGAAACACCATATATTTT.

This chain joins TRBV19 and TRBJ1-6; D unclear. Trimming left V 8 bases short and J 0 bases short, with 11 bases between. The CDR3 sequence is 15 residues long. CDR1 LNHDA and CDR2 SQIVND come from the germline V gene (reference sequence). The CDR3 DNA reads as TGTGCCAGTTGGGAGTCGGGCTCCTATAATTCACCCCTCCACTTT. This sequence encodes CASWESGSYNSPLHF.

This clone was seen a single time. V and J are TRBV6-6 and TRBJ1-2; 9 bases are a match to TRBD1. V was pared by 2 bases and J by 7 bases, with 5 bases of the junction left unmatched. Germline V gene data show CDR1 as MNHNY and CDR2 as SVGAGI (reference sequence). The length of the CDR3 is 14 residues. The DNA of the CDR3 is TGTGCCAGCAGTTACCCGGGACAGGGCCGTGGCTACACCTTC. This translates into CASSYPGQGRGYTF.

The V call is TRBV2, the J call TRBJ2-3; no clear D gene. The CDR3 is 15 residues long. The germline V and J ends were trimmed by 4 bases and 0 bases, with 11 bases remaining between them. Germline values: CDR1 SNHLY, CDR2 FYNNEI. The CDR3 region is CASSVRIFSTDTQYF. The CDR3 DNA is TGTGCCAGCAGTGTGCGGATCTTTAGCACAGATACGCAGTATTTT.

The chain links TRBV5-6 to TRBJ2-7, with 9 nucleotides matching TRBD1. The CDR3 contains 14 residues. Germline V gene sequence: CDR1 SGHDT, CDR2 YYEEEE. J was trimmed by 1 base and V by 5 bases; bases with no gene match: 4. In DNA form, the CDR3 reads TGTGCCAGCAGGTGGACAGGGGAGTCCTACGAGCAGTACTTC. Its translation is CASRWTGESYEQYF.

This sequence joins TRBV2 and TRBJ2-1; a weak D match, TRBD1 (6 bases). The V and J ends lost 5 bases and 3 bases respectively, with 17 bases between them. In germline, CDR1 is SNHLY, CDR2 FYNNEI. The CDR3 length is 16 residues. The CDR3 nucleotides are TGTGCCAGCAGTAGCCCCCTGGACAGTTACTACAATGAGCAGTTCTTC. The encoded protein is CASSSPLDSYYNEQFF.

This chain links TRBV15 with TRBJ1-2; weak D call: TRBD1 (6 bases). The germline CDR1 and CDR2 sequences are LNHNV and YYDKDF (reference sequence). The CDR3 totals 19 residues. V dropped 0 bases and J dropped 1 base, with 21 bases sitting between them. CDR3 protein: CATSRDLGGLDRFNYGYTF. For the CDR3, the DNA is TGTGCCACCAGCAGAGACTTGGGTGGGTTAGACAGGTTTAACTATGGCTACACCTTC.

This clone showed up just once. The chain is built from TRBV5-1 and TRBJ2-3; TRBD1 aligns across 8 bases. Trimming removed 2 bases from V and 4 bases from J; junction bases left unmatched: 6. Germline CDR1 and CDR2: SGHRS and YFSETQ. This CDR3 is 15 amino acids long. The CDR3 DNA reads as TGCGCCAGCAGCTTTGGGACAGGCATTCCAGATACGCAGTATTTT. Translation gives CASSFGTGIPDTQYF.

This clone was detected only once. The chain combines TRBV12-3 or TRBV12-4 with TRBJ2-5; TRBD2 is a possible D gene (5 bases). The V end lost 3 bases, the J end lost 3 bases, and 8 bases lay between the germline ends. This CDR3 spans 13 amino acids. CDR3 nucleotide sequence: TGTGCCAGCAGTTTTTCGGGGAAAGAGACCCAGTACTTC. Translation: CASSFSGKETQYF.

The chain employs TRBV12-3 or TRBV12-4 and TRBJ1-5, with D maybe TRBD1 (5 bases). This CDR3 has 12 residues. V was trimmed by 8 bases and J by 6 bases, leaving 11 bases between them. CDR3 loop: CASRGISQPQHF. The CDR3, as DNA: TGTGCCAGCCGGGGGATTTCTCAGCCCCAGCATTTT.

The gene calls are TRBV12-3 or TRBV12-4 and TRBJ2-3, with a weak D call TRBD2 (6 bases). The V and J ends lost 8 bases and 3 bases respectively, with 12 bases between them. The CDR3 spans 13 residues. CDR3 coding DNA: TGTGCCAGCCAGACTAGGTTGACAGATACGCAGTATTTT. This translates into CASQTRLTDTQYF.

For the CDR3, the DNA is TGTGCCAGCGGACCGGGACAGGGCCTAGGGGGCTACACCTTC. As protein: CASGPGQGLGGYTF. This chain uses TRBV27 with TRBJ1-2; 9 positions agree with TRBD1. V lost 8 bases, J lost 8 bases, and 12 bases stayed unmatched. Germline V gives CDR1 MNHEY, CDR2 SMNVEV (reference sequence). The CDR3 is 14 residues long.

The chain is built from TRBV4-2 and TRBJ2-5, with 8 bases lining up with TRBD2. J was trimmed by 1 base and V by 2 bases; bases with no gene match: 3. The V gene's germline CDR1 is LGHNA and CDR2 YNFKEQ. The CDR3 is made up of 15 amino acids. CDR3 loop: CASSQLSGVQETQYF. The CDR3 bases are TGTGCCAGCAGCCAACTTAGCGGGGTCCAAGAGACCCAGTACTTC.

The chain combines TRBV18 with TRBJ2-5; 10 bases match TRBD2. The ends lost 2 bases at V and 5 bases at J; junction bases unmatched: 8. The CDR3 contains 16 residues. In germline, CDR1 is KGHSH, CDR2 LQKENI. CDR3 DNA sequence: TGTGCCAGCTCACCAGGGGCTAGCGGGGGATACGAGACCCAGTACTTC. This gives the protein CASSPGASGGYETQYF.

This clone was detected only once. The chain employs TRBV20-1 and TRBJ2-5, with 11 bases aligning to TRBD2. V was clipped by 3 bases and J by 0 bases; unmatched bases: 12. There are 18 residues in the CDR3. Germline CDR1 reads DFQATT; CDR2 reads SNEGSKA (reference sequence). The DNA of the CDR3 is TGCAGTGCTAGTGCGGCGCTAGCGGGGGGCACGTACCAAGAGACCCAGTACTTC. Amino acid sequence: CSASAALAGGTYQETQYF.

The CDR3 here is CASSPQTSGGAAVYEQYF. The CDR3 bases are TGTGCCAGCAGCCCCCAGACTAGCGGGGGGGCCGCCGTTTACGAGCAGTACTTC. The rearrangement uses TRBV9 and TRBJ2-7; 14 bases agree with TRBD2. Germline V gene lookup returns CDR1 SGDLS and CDR2 YYNGEE. This CDR3 spans 18 amino acids. The J segment lost 4 bases and the V segment lost 4 bases, leaving 13 bases of the junction unmatched.

The chain employs TRBV7-9 and TRBJ1-1, with a weak D call TRBD1 (6 bases). The CDR3 totals 13 residues. Germline values: CDR1 SEHNR, CDR2 FQNEAQ (reference sequence). The ends were cut back, 5 bases at V and 8 bases at J, with 15 bases in the middle. CDR3: CASSQQGLTEAFF. The CDR3 nucleotides are TGTGCCAGCAGCCAACAGGGCTTAACCGAAGCTTTCTTT.

V gene TRBV20-1 combines with J gene TRBJ2-3; TRBD2 matches 11 bases. The trim removed 3 bases at V and 6 bases at J, leaving 5 bases unmatched. This CDR3 has 14 amino acids. Germline V gene data show CDR1 as DFQATT and CDR2 as SNEGSKA (reference sequence). In DNA form, the CDR3 reads TGCAGTGCTAGTAGCGGGGGGGCCTTCGATACGCAGTATTTT. Encoded protein: CSASSGGAFDTQYF.

V is TRBV7-8 and J is TRBJ2-5; maybe TRBD2 (5 bases). V lost 4 bases and J 4 bases, leaving 10 bases between the germline ends. Germline V gene data show CDR1 as SGHVS and CDR2 as FQNEAQ. This CDR3 comprises 13 residues. The CDR3: CASSSSGIETQYF. The CDR3 coding sequence is TGTGCCAGCAGCTCCAGCGGTATAGAGACCCAGTACTTC. The full variable domain, in which reference TRBV7-8 and TRBJ2-5 provide the parts outside the CDR3, is GAGVSQSPRYKVAKRGQDVALRCDPISGHVSLFWYQQALGQGPEFLTYFQNEAQLDKSGLPSDRFFAERPEGSVSTLKIQRTQQEDSAVYLCASSSSGIETQYFGPGTRLLVL.

The rearrangement links TRBV10-1 to TRBJ2-1; 7 bases match TRBD2. The CDR3 contains 15 residues. After removal of 8 bases from V and 5 bases from J, the junction contained 12 bases not matched to a gene. Germline values: CDR1 WNHNN, CDR2 SYGVQD (reference sequence). The CDR3 coding sequence is TGCGCCAGCCTGGGATGGGGGGGTGCGGACAATGAGCAGTTCTTC. It specifies CASLGWGGADNEQFF.

The V call is TRBV4-2, the J call TRBJ2-1; TRBD2 is a possible D gene (5 bases). The length of the CDR3 is 12 residues. Trimming removed 4 bases at V and 7 bases at J, with 8 bases between. Germline V lookup: CDR1 LGHNA, CDR2 YNFKEQ. The CDR3 DNA reads TGTGCCAGCAGCCCTACGGGGAATGAGCAGTTCTTC. Protein product: CASSPTGNEQFF.

The V gene is TRBV7-9, the J gene TRBJ2-2; D is unresolved. The germline gives CDR1 SEHNR, CDR2 FQNEAQ (reference sequence). The CDR3 length is 16 residues. Trimming took off 5 bases at V and 6 bases at J, with 19 bases between the two ends. This chain's CDR3 is CASSQRDSQRAGELFF. CDR3 bases: TGTGCCAGCAGCCAGCGCGACTCTCAACGAGCCGGGGAGCTGTTTTTT.